A single sample is the source of the 26 T cell receptor beta chains below, sequenced in a study of blood T cell repertoires in COVID-19. Data came from immunoSEQ multiplex PCR; TCRdb stores just in-frame clones and leaves some out. The sample has 230,000 or so clones; 83% are singletons. Sequenced material: peripheral blood. The receptors were sampled from a man aged 40-55 years with active or convalescent COVID-19.

The chain uses TRBV11-2 and TRBJ1-1, with 7 bases lining up with TRBD1. V gave up 5 bases and J gave up 1 base; unmatched junction bases: 7. The CDR3 loop spans 15 amino acids. The germline gives CDR1 SGHAT, CDR2 FQNNGV. CDR3 nucleotide sequence: TGTGCCAGCAGCCCAATACAGGGGAAGAACACTGAAGCTTTCTTT. It codes for CASSPIQGKNTEAFF.

This CDR3 is CASSLLAGNSYEQYF. The CDR3 DNA reads TGTGCCAGCAGCTTACTAGCGGGAAACTCCTACGAGCAGTACTTC. This chain joins TRBV7-2 and TRBJ2-7; 9 bases are shared with TRBD2. CDR3 length equals 15 residues. Germline CDR1 and CDR2: SGHTA and FQGNSA. V was clipped by 2 bases and J by 0 bases; unmatched bases: 2.

V usage is TRBV30 and J usage is TRBJ2-5, with TRBD2 identical over 12 bases. Trimming cost V 4 bases and J 7 bases; bases outside gene matches: 7. The germline gives CDR1 GTSNPN, CDR2 SVGIG (reference sequence). This CDR3 contains 14 residues. The CDR3 is CAWKLAGGGGTQYF. The CDR3 DNA is TGTGCCTGGAAACTAGCGGGGGGAGGAGGGACCCAGTACTTC.

This clone has more than one count but fewer than ten. The DNA of the CDR3 is TGCGCCAGCAGCTTGGGGGCTTTTGATCAGCCCCAGCATTTT. This codes for CASSLGAFDQPQHF. The chain recombines TRBV5-1 with TRBJ1-5; D uncertain. Trimming took off 0 bases at V and 5 bases at J, with 9 bases between the two ends. This CDR3 spans 14 amino acids. Looked up from germline, CDR1 is SGHRS and CDR2 is YFSETQ. Combining the CDR3 with reference TRBV5-1 and TRBJ1-5 gives the whole variable domain KAGVTQTPRYLIKTRGQQVTLSCSPISGHRSVSWYQQTPGQGLQFLFEYFSETQRNKGNFPGRFSGRQFSNSRSEMNVSTLELGDSALYLCASSLGAFDQPQHFGDGTRLSIL.

On this clone itself: The sample holds other DNA sequences that translate to the same CDR3. This chain connects TRBV28 to TRBJ1-2; D gene uncertain. CDR1 is MDHEN, CDR2 SYDVKM, per germline. Trimming removed 2 bases at V and 5 bases at J, with 9 bases between. This CDR3 contains 13 residues. The CDR3 bases are TGTGCCAGCAGTTTACTTGGCCTTTATGGCTACACCTTC. Protein sequence: CASSLLGLYGYTF.

This clone was found once. CDR3 nucleotide sequence: TGTGCCAGCTCCCCTTGGGACAGCTCTCAAGAGACCCAGTACTTC. Residues: CASSPWDSSQETQYF. The chain joins TRBV18 to TRBJ2-5; TRBD1 matches 7 bases. The CDR3 extends over 15 amino acids. V trimming: 6 bases; J trimming: 2 bases; junction bases outside the gene matches: 9. Germline assignment: CDR1 KGHSH and CDR2 LQKENI.

V is TRBV6-5 and J is TRBJ2-3; 9 bases fit TRBD1. The CDR3 has 15 amino acids. V lost 7 bases, J lost 3 bases, and 8 bases stayed unmatched. The V gene's germline CDR1 is MNHEY and CDR2 SVGAGI. The CDR3 DNA sequence: TGTGCCAGCACAGACAGGGGGAAAAGAACAGATACGCAGTATTTT. Protein product: CASTDRGKRTDTQYF.

The chain joins TRBV5-1 to TRBJ2-7; D may be TRBD1 (7 bases). The CDR3 spans 13 residues. Germline CDR1 SGHRS, CDR2 YFSETQ. Trimming took off 3 bases at V and 10 bases at J, with 17 bases between the two ends. The CDR3 region has the DNA TGCGCCAGCAGCTCGGGACAGCGGGTCCCCCAGTACTTC. Protein sequence: CASSSGQRVPQYF.

V is TRBV24-1 and J is TRBJ2-3; TRBD2 might be the D (6 bases). Trimming removed 5 bases from V and 2 bases from J, with 16 bases in between. This CDR3 contains 16 residues. Germline loops: CDR1 KGHDR, CDR2 SFDVKD. The CDR3: CATSGGGAPPTDTQYF. The CDR3 coding sequence is TGTGCCACCAGTGGGGGCGGGGCGCCTCCCACAGATACGCAGTATTTT.

This clone came up a few times. The chain carries TRBV5-6 and TRBJ2-1; a possible D gene is TRBD1 (5 bases). There are 13 residues in the CDR3. The V end lost 2 bases, the J end lost 8 bases, and 11 bases lay between the germline ends. Germline loops: CDR1 SGHDT, CDR2 YYEEEE. In nucleotides, the CDR3 is TGTGCCAGCAGCTTTATCGGCAGGGATGAGCAGTTCTTC. It yields the protein CASSFIGRDEQFF.

The chain is built from TRBV6-5 and TRBJ1-1, with D maybe TRBD1 (5 bases). Germline V gene sequence: CDR1 MNHEY, CDR2 SVGAGI. Trimming shortened V by 6 bases and J by 0 bases, and 8 bases separated the two germline ends. The CDR3 length is 13 residues. In nucleotides, the CDR3 is TGTGCCAGCAGAAAGACAGTGAACACTGAAGCTTTCTTT. It is translated as CASRKTVNTEAFF.

V gene TRBV18 combines with J gene TRBJ2-3, with no clear D. V dropped 1 base and J dropped 2 bases, with 19 bases sitting between them. Per the germline V gene, CDR1 is KGHSH and CDR2 is LQKENI. The length of the CDR3 is 18 residues. The CDR3 sequence: CASSPRSALGSNTDTQYF. The CDR3 nucleotides are TGTGCCAGCTCACCACGATCTGCCTTGGGCTCAAACACAGATACGCAGTATTTT.

This chain uses TRBV27 with TRBJ1-6, with no clear D. Trimming removed 7 bases from V and 3 bases from J, with 10 bases in between. The CDR3 totals 14 residues. Germline V gives CDR1 MNHEY, CDR2 SMNVEV (reference sequence). The CDR3 protein is CASKEDFYNSPLHF. Written as DNA, the CDR3 is TGTGCCAGCAAGGAGGATTTCTATAATTCACCCCTCCACTTT.

The J gene is TRBJ2-7, the V gene TRBV5-6, with 13 positions matching TRBD2. CDR3 size: 14 residues. Germline V gives CDR1 SGHDT, CDR2 YYEEEE. With V trimmed by 0 bases and J by 10 bases, 4 bases remained unmatched. The CDR3 sequence is CASSLVLAGGPQYF. As DNA, the CDR3 is TGTGCCAGCAGCTTGGTACTAGCGGGGGGGCCTCAGTACTTC.

V gene TRBV6-6 combines with J gene TRBJ1-5; perhaps TRBD1 as D (6 bases). The CDR3 has 14 amino acids. In germline, CDR1 is MNHNY, CDR2 SVGAGI (reference sequence). The germline V and J ends were trimmed by 1 base and 6 bases, with 10 bases remaining between them. This CDR3 is CASSYYRVGQPQHF. The CDR3 nucleotides are TGTGCCAGCAGTTACTACAGGGTCGGTCAGCCCCAGCATTTT.

V is TRBV5-1 and J is TRBJ2-1; 13 nucleotides match TRBD2. This CDR3 spans 18 amino acids. The germline gives CDR1 SGHRS, CDR2 YFSETQ. The V segment lost 0 bases and the J segment 5 bases; nucleotides outside the gene matches: 8. The CDR3 sequence is CASSLGGTSGARNNEQFF. CDR3 nucleotide sequence: TGCGCCAGCAGCTTGGGGGGGACTAGCGGGGCCCGAAACAATGAGCAGTTCTTC.

The V and J genes are TRBV11-3 and TRBJ2-7; 8 bases agree with TRBD1. There are 16 residues in the CDR3. J gave up 6 bases and V 7 bases, and 17 bases lay outside the gene matches. Germline loops: CDR1 SGHNT, CDR2 YENEEA. The CDR3 DNA sequence: TGTGCCAGCAAGCCAACATCCGGGACAGGTGAGCCCGAGCAGTACTTC. This encodes CASKPTSGTGEPEQYF.

This clone was seen more than once but under ten times. This rearrangement joins TRBV5-4 to TRBJ2-5, with 14 positions matching TRBD2. With 4 bases clipped from V and 2 bases from J, the junction kept 7 bases outside the gene matches. The germline CDR1 and CDR2 sequences are SGHNT and YYREEE (reference sequence). The CDR3 sequence is 17 residues long. The CDR3 nucleotides read TGTGCCAGCAGCCCAAGACTAGCGGGGGGGCAACAAGAGACCCAGTACTTC. Protein sequence: CASSPRLAGGQQETQYF.

The V call is TRBV30, the J call TRBJ1-1; a weak D match, TRBD1 (5 bases). V was cut by 0 bases and J by 0 bases, with 17 bases left in between. The length of the CDR3 is 17 residues. Germline lookup yields CDR1 GTSNPN and CDR2 SVGIG (reference sequence). The CDR3 region has the DNA TGTGCCTGGAGTGTACGAGGCCAGGGAGGATTGAACACTGAAGCTTTCTTT. Protein product: CAWSVRGQGGLNTEAFF.

The chain joins TRBV30 to TRBJ1-2; D is undetermined. CDR1 GTSNPN and CDR2 SVGIG come from the germline V gene (reference sequence). V was shortened by 4 bases and J by 0 bases, with 12 bases between the two germline ends. The CDR3 has 14 residues. The chain's CDR3 is CAWIRLEANYGYTF. The CDR3 nucleotides are TGTGCCTGGATCCGCTTGGAGGCTAACTATGGCTACACCTTC.

The genes are TRBV9 and TRBJ1-5; D remains unclear. CDR1 and CDR2 (germline): SGDLS, YYNGEE. V was clipped by 1 base and J by 0 bases, with 11 bases between them. CDR3 size: 16 residues. The CDR3 region is CASSVWGEDSNQPQHF. CDR3 coding DNA: TGTGCCAGCAGCGTATGGGGAGAAGATAGCAATCAGCCCCAGCATTTT.

The chain carries TRBV15 and TRBJ2-5, with D perhaps TRBD1 (6 bases). This CDR3 spans 13 amino acids. V gave up 4 bases and J gave up 2 bases, with 8 bases separating them. The germline gives CDR1 LNHNV, CDR2 YYDKDF (reference sequence). CDR3 region: CATSTGQQETQYF. Written as DNA, the CDR3 is TGTGCCACCAGCACGGGACAACAAGAGACCCAGTACTTC. Variable domain in full (rest from reference TRBV15 and TRBJ2-5): DAMVIQNPRYQVTQFGKPVTLSCSQTLNHNVMYWYQQKSSQAPKLLFHYYDKDFNNEADTPDNFQSRRPNTSFCFLDIRSPGLGDTAMYLCATSTGQQETQYFGPGTRLLVL.

The CDR3 loop is CASSSRSGRSTDTQYF. In nucleotides, the CDR3 is TGTGCCAGCAGCTCGAGAAGCGGGAGGAGTACAGATACGCAGTATTTT. The chain has TRBV5-8 and TRBJ2-3, with 9 bases identical to TRBD2. Per the germline V gene, CDR1 is SGHTS and CDR2 is YDEGEE. The CDR3 has 16 amino acids. V shed 3 bases, J shed 3 bases, and the junction held 8 bases outside the gene matches.

This clone has a single count. J is TRBJ2-5 and V is TRBV18; 10 bases agree with TRBD2. There are 19 residues in the CDR3. With V trimmed by 4 bases and J by 0 bases, 14 bases remained unmatched. Germline lookup yields CDR1 KGHSH and CDR2 LQKENI. This chain's CDR3 is CASSQTLRTSGWYQETQYF. Written as DNA, the CDR3 is TGTGCCAGCTCACAAACCCTTAGGACTAGCGGATGGTACCAAGAGACCCAGTACTTC.

The CDR3 DNA reads as TGTGCCAGCAGCCTAAAAGGGGGCGACTACGAGCAGTACTTC. Its protein product is CASSLKGGDYEQYF. The chain is built from TRBV3-1 (or the pseudogene TRBV3-2) and TRBJ2-7; 7 nucleotides align to TRBD1. The V and J ends lost 4 bases and 3 bases, in that order; junction bases with no gene match: 6. This CDR3 contains 14 residues. CDR1 is LGHDT and CDR2 is YNNKEL in the germline V gene (reference sequence).

The CDR3 sequence: CASSMNVPGQGNQPQHF. The CDR3 DNA reads TGTGCCAGTAGTATGAACGTCCCGGGACAGGGGAATCAGCCCCAGCATTTT. The V gene is TRBV19, the J gene TRBJ1-5; 10 bases agree with TRBD1. CDR1 LNHDA and CDR2 SQIVND come from the germline V gene (reference sequence). The CDR3 is 17 residues long. V trimming: 3 bases; J trimming: 4 bases; junction bases outside the gene matches: 9.